This T cell receptor beta chain stems from a study of T cell responses to AZD1222 COVID-19 vaccine. The study, taken as a whole, reports: Repertoires were sampled only after the peak T cell response. Reports indicate that nearly half of spike-specific TCRs are directed at unmutated variant regions. In a largely white British group with more females than males, clonal diversity was possibly underestimated.

Of note for this clone: The antigen remains undetermined.

TCRdb keeps only in-frame clones here, not all; method: immunoSEQ multiplex PCR. The data show more than 150,000 clones, with approximately 90% seen just once and about 24% held by the top ten. Pooled in the analysis were second doses at about 4 or about 12 weeks. Germline loops: CDR1 LNHDA, CDR2 SQIVND (reference sequence). The CDR3 has 15 amino acids. Trimming shortened V by 3 bases and J by 6 bases, and 14 bases separated the two germline ends. The chain is built from TRBV19 and TRBJ2-2; either TRBD1 or TRBD2 may fit D (6 bases each). This sequence was found in an adult who received the AZD1222 COVID-19 vaccine. This sample comprised peripheral blood, obtained 28 days after the second AZD1222 dose. The CDR3 DNA reads TGTGCCAGTAGTATTCCGGCGGGACATCCCGGGGAGCTGTTTTTT. It specifies CASSIPAGHPGELFF.